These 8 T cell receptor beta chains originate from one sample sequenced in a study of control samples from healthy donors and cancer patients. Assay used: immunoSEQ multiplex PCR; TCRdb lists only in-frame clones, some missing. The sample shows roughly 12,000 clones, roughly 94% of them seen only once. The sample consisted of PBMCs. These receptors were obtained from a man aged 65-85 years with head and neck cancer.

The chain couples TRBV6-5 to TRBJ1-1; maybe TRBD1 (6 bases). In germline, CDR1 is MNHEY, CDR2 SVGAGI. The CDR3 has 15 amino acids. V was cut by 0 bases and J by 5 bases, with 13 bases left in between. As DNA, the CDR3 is TGTGCCAGCAGTTACTCCCAAGGGGGAGCTACTGAAGCTTTCTTT. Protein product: CASSYSQGGATEAFF.

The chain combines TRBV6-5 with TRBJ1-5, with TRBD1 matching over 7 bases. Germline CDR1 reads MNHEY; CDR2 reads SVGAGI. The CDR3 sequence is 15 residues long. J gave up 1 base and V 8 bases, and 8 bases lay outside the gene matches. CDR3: CASRAGGTSNQPQHF. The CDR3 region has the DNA TGTGCCAGCCGGGCAGGGGGGACGAGCAATCAGCCCCAGCATTTT.

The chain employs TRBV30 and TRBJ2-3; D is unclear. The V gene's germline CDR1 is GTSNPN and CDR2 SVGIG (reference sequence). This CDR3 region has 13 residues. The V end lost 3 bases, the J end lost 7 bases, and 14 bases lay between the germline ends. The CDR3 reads CAWRVLRFYTQYF. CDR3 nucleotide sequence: TGTGCCTGGAGGGTACTGCGTTTCTATACGCAGTATTTT.

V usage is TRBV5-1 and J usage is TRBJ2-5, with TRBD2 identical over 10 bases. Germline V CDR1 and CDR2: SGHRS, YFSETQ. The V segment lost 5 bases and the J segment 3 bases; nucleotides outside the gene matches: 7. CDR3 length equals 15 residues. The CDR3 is CASRFSGRTEETQYF. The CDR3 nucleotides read TGCGCCAGCAGATTTAGCGGGAGGACAGAAGAGACCCAGTACTTC.

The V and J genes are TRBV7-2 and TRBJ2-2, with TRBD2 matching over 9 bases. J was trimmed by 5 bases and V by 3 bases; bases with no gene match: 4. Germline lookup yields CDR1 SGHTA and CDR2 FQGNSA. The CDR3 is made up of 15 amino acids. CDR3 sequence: CASSFRGGATGELFF. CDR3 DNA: TGTGCCAGCAGCTTTCGCGGGGGGGCGACCGGGGAGCTGTTTTTT.

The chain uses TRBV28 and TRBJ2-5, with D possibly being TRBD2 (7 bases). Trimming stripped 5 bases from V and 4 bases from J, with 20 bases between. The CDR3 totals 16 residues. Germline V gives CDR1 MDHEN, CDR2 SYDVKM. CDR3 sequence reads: CASSQYPPGGAETQYF. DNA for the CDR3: TGTGCCAGCAGTCAATACCCCCCGGGGGGCGCAGAGACCCAGTACTTC.

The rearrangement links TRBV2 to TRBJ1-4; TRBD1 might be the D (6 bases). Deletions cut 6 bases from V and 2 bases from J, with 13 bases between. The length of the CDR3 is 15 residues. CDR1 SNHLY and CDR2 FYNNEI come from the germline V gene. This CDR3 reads CASSPQGRTNEKLFF. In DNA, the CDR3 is TGTGCCAGCAGCCCACAGGGAAGGACTAATGAAAAACTGTTTTTT.

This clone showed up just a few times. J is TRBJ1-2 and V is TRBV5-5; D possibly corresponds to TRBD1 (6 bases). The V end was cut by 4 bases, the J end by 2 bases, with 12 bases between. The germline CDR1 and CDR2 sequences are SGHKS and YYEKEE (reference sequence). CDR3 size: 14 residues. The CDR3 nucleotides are TGTGCCAGCAGCGACGGACAGCGCAACTATGGCTACACCTTC. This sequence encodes CASSDGQRNYGYTF.